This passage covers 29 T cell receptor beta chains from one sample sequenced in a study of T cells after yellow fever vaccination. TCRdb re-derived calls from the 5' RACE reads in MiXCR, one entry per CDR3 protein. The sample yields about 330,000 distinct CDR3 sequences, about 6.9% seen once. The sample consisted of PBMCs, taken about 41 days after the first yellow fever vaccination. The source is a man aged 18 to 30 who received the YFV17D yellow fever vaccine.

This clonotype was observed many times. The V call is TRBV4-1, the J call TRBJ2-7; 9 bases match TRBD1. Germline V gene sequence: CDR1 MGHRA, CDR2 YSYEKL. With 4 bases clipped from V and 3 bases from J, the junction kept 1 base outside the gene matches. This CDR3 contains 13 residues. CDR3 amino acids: CASSRGQGYEQYV. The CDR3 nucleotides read TGCGCCAGCAGCCGGGGACAGGGCTACGAGCAGTACGTC.

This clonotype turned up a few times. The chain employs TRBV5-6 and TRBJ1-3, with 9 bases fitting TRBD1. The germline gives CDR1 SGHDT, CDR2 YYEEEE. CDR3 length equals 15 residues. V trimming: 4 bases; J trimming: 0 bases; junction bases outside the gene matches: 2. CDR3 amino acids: CASSVTGGSGNTIYF. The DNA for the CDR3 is TGTGCCAGCAGCGTGACAGGGGGCTCTGGAAACACCATATATTTT.

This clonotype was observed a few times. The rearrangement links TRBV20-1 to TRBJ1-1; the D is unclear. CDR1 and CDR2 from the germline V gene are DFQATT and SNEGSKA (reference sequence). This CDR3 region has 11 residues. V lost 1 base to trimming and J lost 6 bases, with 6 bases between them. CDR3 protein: CSARGRAEAFF. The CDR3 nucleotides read TGCAGTGCTAGAGGACGGGCTGAAGCTTTCTTT.

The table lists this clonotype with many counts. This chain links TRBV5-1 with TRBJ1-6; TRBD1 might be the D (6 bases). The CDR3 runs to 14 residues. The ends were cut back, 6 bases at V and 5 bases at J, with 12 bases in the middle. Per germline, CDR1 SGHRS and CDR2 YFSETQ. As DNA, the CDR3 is TGCGCCAGCAAACAACAGGGAGATAATTCACCCCTCCACTTT. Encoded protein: CASKQQGDNSPLHF.

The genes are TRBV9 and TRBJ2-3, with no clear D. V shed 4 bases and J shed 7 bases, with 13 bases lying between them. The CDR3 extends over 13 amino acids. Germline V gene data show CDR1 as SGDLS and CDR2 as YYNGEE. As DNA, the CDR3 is TGTGCCAGCAGCCCTAACCGTTTTCATACGCAGTATTTT. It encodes CASSPNRFHTQYF.

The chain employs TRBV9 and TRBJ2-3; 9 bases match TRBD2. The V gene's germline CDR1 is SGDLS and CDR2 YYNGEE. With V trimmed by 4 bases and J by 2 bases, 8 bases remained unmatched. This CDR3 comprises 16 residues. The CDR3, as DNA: TGTGCCAGCAGCCCAACCCTAGCGGGGAACACAGATACGCAGTATTTT. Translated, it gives CASSPTLAGNTDTQYF.

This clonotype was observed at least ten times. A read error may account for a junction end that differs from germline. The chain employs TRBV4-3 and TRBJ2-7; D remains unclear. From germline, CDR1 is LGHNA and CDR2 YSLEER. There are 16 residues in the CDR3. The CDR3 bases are TGCGCCAGCAGCAAAGACGCTCGGATGATGGCCCACGAGCAGTACTTC. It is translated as CASSKDARMMAHEQYF.

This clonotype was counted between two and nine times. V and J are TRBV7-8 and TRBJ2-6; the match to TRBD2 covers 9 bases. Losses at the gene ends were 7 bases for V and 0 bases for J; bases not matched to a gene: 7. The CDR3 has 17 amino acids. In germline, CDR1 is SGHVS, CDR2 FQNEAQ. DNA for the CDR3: TGTGCCAGCAATAGACTAGCGGCTAACTCTGGGGCCAACGTCCTGACTTTC. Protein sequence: CASNRLAANSGANVLTF.

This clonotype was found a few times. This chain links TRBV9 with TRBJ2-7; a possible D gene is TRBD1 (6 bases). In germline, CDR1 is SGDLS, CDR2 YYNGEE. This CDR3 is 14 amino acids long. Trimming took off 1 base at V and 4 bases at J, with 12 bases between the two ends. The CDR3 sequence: CASSVSGRGYEQYF. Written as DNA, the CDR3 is TGTGCCAGCAGCGTATCCGGCAGGGGTTACGAGCAGTACTTC.

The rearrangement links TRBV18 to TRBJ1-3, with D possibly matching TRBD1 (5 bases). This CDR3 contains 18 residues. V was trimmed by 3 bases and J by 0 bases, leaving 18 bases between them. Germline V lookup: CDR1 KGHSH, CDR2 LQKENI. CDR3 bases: TGTGCCAGCTCACCCCTAAAGTTTGGGGCTTTCTCTGGAAACACCATATATTTT. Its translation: CASSPLKFGAFSGNTIYF.

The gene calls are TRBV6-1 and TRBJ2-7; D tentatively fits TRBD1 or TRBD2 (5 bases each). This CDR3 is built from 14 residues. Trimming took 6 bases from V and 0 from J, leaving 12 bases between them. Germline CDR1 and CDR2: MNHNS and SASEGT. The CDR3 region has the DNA TGTGCCAGCAGCCCATATGGGACCTCCTACGAGCAGTACTTC. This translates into CASSPYGTSYEQYF.

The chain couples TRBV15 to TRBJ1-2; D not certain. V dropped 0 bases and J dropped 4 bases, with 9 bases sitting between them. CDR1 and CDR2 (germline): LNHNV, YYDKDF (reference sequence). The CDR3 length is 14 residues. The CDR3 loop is CATSRDPTIYGYTF. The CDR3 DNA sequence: TGTGCCACCAGCAGAGATCCGACCATCTATGGCTACACCTTC.

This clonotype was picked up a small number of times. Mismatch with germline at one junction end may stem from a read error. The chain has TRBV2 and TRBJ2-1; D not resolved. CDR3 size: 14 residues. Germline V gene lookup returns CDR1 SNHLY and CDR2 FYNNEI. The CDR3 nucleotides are TGTGCCAGCAGATGGACCGACTCCAACAATGAGCAGTTCTTC. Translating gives CASRWTDSNNEQFF.

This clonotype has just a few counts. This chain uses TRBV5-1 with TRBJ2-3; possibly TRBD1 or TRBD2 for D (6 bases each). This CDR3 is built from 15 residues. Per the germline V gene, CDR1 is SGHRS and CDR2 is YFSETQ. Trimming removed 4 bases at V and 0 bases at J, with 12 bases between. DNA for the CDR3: TGCGCCAGCAGCATCAACGGGGGCAGCACAGATACGCAGTATTTT. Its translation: CASSINGGSTDTQYF.

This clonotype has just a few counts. The CDR3 here is CASTQGGSRQPQHF. The CDR3 bases are TGTGCCAGCACTCAGGGGGGGTCTCGTCAGCCCCAGCATTTT. This chain uses TRBV28 with TRBJ1-5, with TRBD1 matching over 7 bases. Germline-derived CDR1 and CDR2 are MDHEN and SYDVKM. This CDR3 region has 14 residues. Trimming cost V 7 bases and J 6 bases; bases outside gene matches: 9.

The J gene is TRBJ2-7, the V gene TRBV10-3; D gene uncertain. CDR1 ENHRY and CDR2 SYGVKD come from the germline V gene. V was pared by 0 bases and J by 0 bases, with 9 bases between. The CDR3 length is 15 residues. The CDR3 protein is CAISESIDGSYEQYV. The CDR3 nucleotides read TGTGCCATCAGTGAGTCGATTGACGGCTCCTACGAGCAGTACGTC.

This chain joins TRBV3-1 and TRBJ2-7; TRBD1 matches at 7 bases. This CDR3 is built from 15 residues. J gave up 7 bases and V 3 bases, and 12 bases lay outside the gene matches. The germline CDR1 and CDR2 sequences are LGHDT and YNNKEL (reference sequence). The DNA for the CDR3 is TGTGCCAGCAGCCATGCGGCCAGGGGGTTTGGGGAGCAGTACGTC. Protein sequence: CASSHAARGFGEQYV.

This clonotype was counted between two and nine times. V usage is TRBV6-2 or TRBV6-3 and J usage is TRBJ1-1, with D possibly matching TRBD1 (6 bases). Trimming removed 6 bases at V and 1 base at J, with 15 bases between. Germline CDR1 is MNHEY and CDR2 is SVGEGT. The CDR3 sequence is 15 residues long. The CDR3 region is CASSSDRLGNTEAFF. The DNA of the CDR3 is TGTGCCAGCAGCAGCGACAGGCTGGGGAACACTGAAGCTTTCTTT.

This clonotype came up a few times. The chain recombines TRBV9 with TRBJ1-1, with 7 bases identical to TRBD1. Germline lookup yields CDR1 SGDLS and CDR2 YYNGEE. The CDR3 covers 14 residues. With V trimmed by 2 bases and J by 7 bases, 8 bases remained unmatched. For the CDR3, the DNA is TGTGCCAGCAGCGTCCAGGGGGATGGGGGTGAAGCTTTCTTT. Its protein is CASSVQGDGGEAFF.

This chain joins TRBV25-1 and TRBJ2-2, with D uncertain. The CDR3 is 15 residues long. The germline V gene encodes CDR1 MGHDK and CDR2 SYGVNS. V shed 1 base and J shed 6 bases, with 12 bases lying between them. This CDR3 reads CASSELAVGAGELFF. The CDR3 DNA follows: TGTGCCAGCAGTGAATTGGCAGTCGGAGCCGGGGAGCTGTTTTTT.

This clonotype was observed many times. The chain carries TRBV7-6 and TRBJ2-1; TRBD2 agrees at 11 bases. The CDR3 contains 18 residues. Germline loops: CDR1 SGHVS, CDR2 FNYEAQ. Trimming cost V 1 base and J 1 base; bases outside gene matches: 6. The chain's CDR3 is CASSLVSGGEGSYNEQFF. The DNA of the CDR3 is TGTGCCAGCAGCTTAGTTAGCGGGGGGGAGGGGTCCTACAATGAGCAGTTCTTC.

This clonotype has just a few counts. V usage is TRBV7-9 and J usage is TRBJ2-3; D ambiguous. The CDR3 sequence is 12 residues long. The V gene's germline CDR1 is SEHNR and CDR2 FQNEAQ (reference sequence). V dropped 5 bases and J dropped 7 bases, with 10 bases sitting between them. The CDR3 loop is CASSVSVNTQYF. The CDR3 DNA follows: TGTGCCAGCAGCGTAAGCGTGAATACGCAGTATTTT.

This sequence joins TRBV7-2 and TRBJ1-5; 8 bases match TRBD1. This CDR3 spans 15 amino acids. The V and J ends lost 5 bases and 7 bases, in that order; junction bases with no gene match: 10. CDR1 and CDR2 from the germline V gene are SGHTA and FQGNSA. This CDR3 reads CASSLSDRVYQPQHF. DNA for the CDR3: TGTGCCAGCAGCCTCTCGGACAGGGTCTACCAGCCCCAGCATTTT.

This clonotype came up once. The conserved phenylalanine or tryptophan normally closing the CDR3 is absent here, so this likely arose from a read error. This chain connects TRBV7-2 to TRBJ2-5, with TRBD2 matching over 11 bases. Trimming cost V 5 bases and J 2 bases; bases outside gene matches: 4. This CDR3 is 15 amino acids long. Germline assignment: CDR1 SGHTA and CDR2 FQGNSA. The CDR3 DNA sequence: TGTGCCAGCAGCCCACTAGCGGGGGCACAAGAGACCCAGTACCTC. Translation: CASSPLAGAQETQYL.

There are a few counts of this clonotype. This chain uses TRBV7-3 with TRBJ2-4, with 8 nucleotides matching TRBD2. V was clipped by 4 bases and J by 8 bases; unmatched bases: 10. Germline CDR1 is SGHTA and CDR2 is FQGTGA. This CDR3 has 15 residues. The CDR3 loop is CASSYLGGAGDIQYF. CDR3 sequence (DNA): TGTGCCAGCAGCTACCTCGGGGGGGCCGGTGACATTCAGTACTTC.

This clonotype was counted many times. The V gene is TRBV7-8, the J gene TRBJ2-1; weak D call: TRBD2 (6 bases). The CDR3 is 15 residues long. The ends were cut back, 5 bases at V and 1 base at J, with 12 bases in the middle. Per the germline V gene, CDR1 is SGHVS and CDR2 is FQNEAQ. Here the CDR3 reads CASSPGESSYNEQFF. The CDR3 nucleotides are TGTGCCAGCAGCCCGGGAGAGAGTTCCTACAATGAGCAGTTCTTC.

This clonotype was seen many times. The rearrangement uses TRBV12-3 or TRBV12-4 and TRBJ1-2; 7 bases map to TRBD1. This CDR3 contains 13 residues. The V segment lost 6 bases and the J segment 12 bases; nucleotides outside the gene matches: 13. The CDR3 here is CASRSRGIQGDTF. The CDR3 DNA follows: TGTGCCAGCAGATCCAGGGGGATACAGGGAGACACCTTC.

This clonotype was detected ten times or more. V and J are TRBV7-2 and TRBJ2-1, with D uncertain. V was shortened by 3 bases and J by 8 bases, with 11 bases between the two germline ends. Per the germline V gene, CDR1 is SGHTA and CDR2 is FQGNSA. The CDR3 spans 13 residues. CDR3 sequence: CASSFGPSYEQFF. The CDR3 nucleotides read TGTGCCAGCAGCTTCGGACCTTCTTATGAGCAGTTCTTC.

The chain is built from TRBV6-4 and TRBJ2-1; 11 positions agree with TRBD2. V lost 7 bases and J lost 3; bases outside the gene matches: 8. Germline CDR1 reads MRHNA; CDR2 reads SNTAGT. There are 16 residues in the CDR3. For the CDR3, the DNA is TGTGCCAGCACCCCCGGTGGGACTAGCGGCTACAATGAGCAGTTCTTC. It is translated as CASTPGGTSGYNEQFF.